The T cell receptor (beta chain) described here comes from a study of T cell changes during pregnancy in multiple sclerosis. With 2 bases removed from V and 2 bases from J, the gap between germline ends came to 10 bases. Germline values: CDR1 SGHDT, CDR2 YYEEEE. CDR3 length: 14 residues. Method: immunoSEQ multiplex PCR; TCRdb's copy keeps in-frame clones and lacks some. In the table there are around 71,000 clones, 90% to 95% of which are singletons. This clone was recorded once. The receptor comes from a female donor with multiple sclerosis, enrolled in a pregnancy study. Sequencing was performed on peripheral blood, taken in the third trimester of pregnancy. The rearrangement links TRBV5-6 to TRBJ2-5, with D unclear. The CDR3 protein is CASSFWSLQETQYF. CDR3 DNA sequence: TGTGCCAGCAGCTTTTGGTCACTACAAGAGACCCAGTACTTC.